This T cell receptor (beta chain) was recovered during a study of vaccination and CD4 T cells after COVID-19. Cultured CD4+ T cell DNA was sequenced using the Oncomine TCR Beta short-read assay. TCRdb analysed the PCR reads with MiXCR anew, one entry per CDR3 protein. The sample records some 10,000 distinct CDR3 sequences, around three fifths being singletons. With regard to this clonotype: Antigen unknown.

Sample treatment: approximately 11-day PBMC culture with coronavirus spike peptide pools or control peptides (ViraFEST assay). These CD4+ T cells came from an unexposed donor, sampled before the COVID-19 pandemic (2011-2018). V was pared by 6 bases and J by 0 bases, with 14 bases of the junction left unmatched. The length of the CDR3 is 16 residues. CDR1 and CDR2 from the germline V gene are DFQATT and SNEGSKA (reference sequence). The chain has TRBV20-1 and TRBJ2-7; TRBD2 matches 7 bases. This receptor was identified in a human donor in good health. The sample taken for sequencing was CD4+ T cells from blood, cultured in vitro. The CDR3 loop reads CSAGETGLRNSYEQYF. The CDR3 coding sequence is TGCAGTGCCGGAGAAACGGGACTACGAAACTCCTACGAGCAGTACTTC.